The present T cell receptor (beta chain) was sequenced within a study of blood T cell repertoires in COVID-19. Germline CDR1 reads SGHKS; CDR2 reads YYEKEE (reference sequence). Trimming stripped 0 bases from V and 4 bases from J, with 8 bases between. The CDR3 covers 15 residues. Libraries were prepared by immunoSEQ multiplex PCR; TCRdb keeps only in-frame clonotypes and omits some of them. The table lists approximately 500,000 clones, roughly 91% of them singletons. This sequence joins TRBV5-5 and TRBJ1-6; D ambiguous. Specimen: peripheral blood. This receptor was obtained from a woman aged 45-65 years with COVID-19, enrolled during active disease. For the CDR3, the DNA is TGTGCCAGCAGCTTGGGAGAGCCATATAATTCACCCCTCCACTTT. As protein: CASSLGEPYNSPLHF.